This passage covers 18 T cell receptor beta chains from one sample sequenced in a study of T cells in Graves' hyperthyroidism and ophthalmopathy. The investigators amplified TCR beta CDR3 regions from RNA transcripts. Researchers ran a first-round RT-PCR on the TCR CDR3 using the HTBI primer set. TCRdb processed the multiplex PCR reads anew with MiXCR; each CDR3 protein has one entry. Among under 350,000 distinct CDR3 sequences listed, approximately 17% were seen once. The sample taken for sequencing was blood. The receptors were gathered from a woman aged 55-75 years with Graves' ophthalmopathy.

The chain combines TRBV7-3 with TRBJ2-3; 8 nucleotides line up with TRBD2. This CDR3 has 16 amino acids. The germline gives CDR1 SGHTA, CDR2 FQGTGA. The J segment lost 2 bases and the V segment lost 5 bases, leaving 9 bases of the junction unmatched. Here the CDR3 DNA reads TGTGCCAGCAGCGCACGTCGGGGGGGCCCCACAGATACGCAGTATTTT. Translating it yields CASSARRGGPTDTQYF.

To note about this clonotype: A much more abundant neighbour one base away suggests this may be a read error. The rearrangement links TRBV7-2 to TRBJ1-1; 7 positions agree with TRBD1. The CDR3 is made up of 13 amino acids. Germline loops: CDR1 SGHTA, CDR2 FQGNSA. The CDR3 loop reads CASSLGDSLEVFF. CDR3 in DNA: TGTGCCAGCAGCTTAGGGGACAGCCTAGAAGTTTTCTTT.

There are many counts of this clonotype. The chain uses TRBV7-3 and TRBJ2-7; 7 bases are shared with TRBD2. CDR3 length: 13 amino acids. V lost 4 bases, J lost 6 bases, and 6 bases stayed unmatched. The germline V gene has CDR1 SGHTA and CDR2 FQGTGA. The CDR3 reads CASSSAGESEQYF. The CDR3 DNA reads as TGTGCCAGCAGCTCGGCGGGAGAATCCGAGCAGTACTTC. The full variable domain, in which reference TRBV7-3 and TRBJ2-7 provide the parts outside the CDR3, is GAGVSQTPSNKVTEKGKYVELRCDPISGHTALYWYRQSLGQGPEFLIYFQGTGAADDSGLPNDRFFAVRPEGSVSTLKIQRTERGDSAVYLCASSSAGESEQYFGPGTRLTVT.

With respect to this clonotype: A read error may explain this, as a much larger clone is one base away. The chain joins TRBV28 to TRBJ1-4, with 7 positions matching TRBD1. This CDR3 contains 14 residues. Germline CDR1 and CDR2: MDHEN and SYDVKM. In nucleotides, the CDR3 is TGTGCCAGCAGTTGGGGCAGGGGGGATGAAAAACCGTTTTTT. Translated, it gives CASSWGRGDEKPFF.

This clonotype was observed at least ten times. This chain connects TRBV6-1 to TRBJ2-5; either TRBD1 or TRBD2 may supply D (5 bases each). The germline V and J ends were trimmed by 7 bases and 4 bases, with 16 bases remaining between them. The germline V gene has CDR1 MNHNS and CDR2 SASEGT. The CDR3 is made up of 14 amino acids. This chain's CDR3 is CASTERGGGETQYF. The CDR3 bases are TGTGCCAGCACCGAAAGGGGTGGAGGAGAGACCCAGTACTTC.

Concerning this clonotype itself: This may come from a read error, since a much larger clone is one base off. This likely comes from a read error, as the CDR3 has no conserved phenylalanine or tryptophan at its end. The chain uses TRBV27 and TRBJ2-7, with a weak D call TRBD1 (5 bases). The germline V gene has CDR1 MNHEY and CDR2 SMNVEV (reference sequence). Trimming took 0 bases from V and 3 from J, leaving 9 bases between them. The CDR3 is 14 residues long. As DNA, the CDR3 is TGTGCCAGCAGTTTATCAGGACAATACTACGAGCAGTACCTC. This translates into CASSLSGQYYEQYL.

This clonotype was picked up many times. This chain joins TRBV7-8 and TRBJ1-6; TRBD1 might be the D (6 bases). V was pared by 4 bases and J by 10 bases, with 11 bases between. The CDR3 is 13 amino acids. Germline CDR1 SGHVS, CDR2 FQNEAQ. The CDR3, as DNA: TGTGCCAGCAGCTCGTCGCAGGGGTCACCCCTCCACTTT. Translation: CASSSSQGSPLHF.

The chain recombines TRBV29-1 with TRBJ1-3; D perhaps matches TRBD1 (5 bases). The V end was cut by 7 bases, the J end by 4 bases, with 8 bases between. Germline-derived CDR1 and CDR2 are SQVTM and ANQGSEA. This CDR3 is built from 11 residues. The CDR3 loop is CSAGFGNTIYF. The DNA of the CDR3 is TGCAGCGCAGGGTTCGGAAACACCATATATTTT.

Regarding this clonotype: A much bigger clone sits one base away, suggesting this may be a read error. The V call is TRBV6-2 or TRBV6-3, the J call TRBJ1-6, with TRBD1 identical over 7 bases. Germline CDR1 MNHEY, CDR2 SVGEGT. The CDR3 is made up of 15 amino acids. CDR3: CASRQGQSYNSPPHF. DNA of the CDR3: TGTGCCAGCAGACAGGGACAGAGCTATAATTCACCCCCCCACTTT.

This rearrangement joins TRBV7-2 to TRBJ2-7; D uncertain. The CDR3 spans 14 residues. Per the germline V gene, CDR1 is SGHTA and CDR2 is FQGNSA. V lost 1 base, J lost 6 bases, and 13 bases lay in between. CDR3 DNA: TGTGCCAGCAGCTTAGTGGATAATTTACCCGAGCAGTACTTC. Protein: CASSLVDNLPEQYF. Full variable domain (missing parts from reference TRBV7-2 and TRBJ2-7): GAGVSQSPSNKVTEKGKDVELRCDPISGHTALYWYRQSLGQGLEFLIYFQGNSAPDKSGLPSDRFSAERTGGSVSTLTIQRTQQEDSAVYLCASSLVDNLPEQYFGPGTRLTVT.

This clonotype was observed a handful of times. The J gene is TRBJ1-3, the V gene TRBV9; D is possibly TRBD1 (6 bases). The germline V gene encodes CDR1 SGDLS and CDR2 YYNGEE. The CDR3 consists of 15 residues. V was shortened by 3 bases and J by 0 bases, with 10 bases between the two germline ends. The DNA for the CDR3 is TGTGCCAGCAGCGCGGGGGCTCCCTCTGGAAACACCATATATTTT. The encoded protein is CASSAGAPSGNTIYF.

This clonotype has at least ten counts. The chain uses TRBV7-2 and TRBJ1-4; the match to TRBD1 covers 9 bases. The V and J ends lost 6 bases and 7 bases, in that order; junction bases with no gene match: 6. This CDR3 comprises 14 residues. Germline V gives CDR1 SGHTA, CDR2 FQGNSA. This CDR3 reads CASRPGTGIEKLFF. The CDR3 DNA follows: TGTGCCAGCAGACCCGGGACAGGGATTGAAAAACTGTTTTTT.

This clonotype was picked up many times. The J gene is TRBJ2-3, the V gene TRBV6-5; D perhaps matches TRBD2 (5 bases). The length of the CDR3 is 17 residues. Germline loops: CDR1 MNHEY, CDR2 SVGAGI. V lost 0 bases, J lost 2 bases, and 15 bases lay in between. DNA of the CDR3: TGTGCCAGCAGTTACTCGGCGGGCGGCGCGAACACAGATACGCAGTATTTT. As protein: CASSYSAGGANTDTQYF.

The chain has TRBV4-3 and TRBJ2-7; 11 positions match TRBD1. V lost 4 bases, J lost 6 bases, and 2 bases stayed unmatched. The CDR3 sequence is 13 residues long. Germline CDR1 reads LGHNA; CDR2 reads YSLEER. The CDR3 loop is CASSRGQGAEQYF. The CDR3 DNA is TGCGCCAGCAGCCGAGGACAGGGGGCCGAGCAGTACTTC.

The rearrangement joins TRBV9 to TRBJ2-6, with TRBD2 as a possible D gene (5 bases). The germline CDR1 and CDR2 sequences are SGDLS and YYNGEE. The CDR3 consists of 17 residues. Between the trimmed V and J ends, which lost 4 bases and 2 bases, there was a span of 16 bases. The CDR3 coding sequence is TGTGCCAGCAGCCCCAGAGGGCGGCTAACTGGGGCCAACGTCCTGACTTTC. Protein product: CASSPRGRLTGANVLTF.

Worth noting for this clonotype: One base away lies a much larger clone, so this may be a sequencing read error. The V call is TRBV7-9, the J call TRBJ1-1; D is possibly TRBD1 (6 bases). V was shortened by 4 bases and J by 6 bases, with 18 bases between the two germline ends. The CDR3 runs to 15 residues. CDR1 and CDR2 from the germline V gene are SEHNR and FQNEAQ (reference sequence). Here the CDR3 DNA reads TGTGCCAGCAGCTCAGCTGGCAGGGGATCCCCTGAAGCTTTCTTT. Translated, it gives CASSSAGRGSPEAFF.

The chain carries TRBV3-1 and TRBJ1-1, with a possible D match to TRBD1 (6 bases). This CDR3 has 16 amino acids. CDR1 and CDR2 from the germline V gene are LGHDT and YNNKEL (reference sequence). Trimming took 3 bases from V and 4 from J, leaving 18 bases between them. The CDR3 DNA sequence: TGTGCCAGCAGCCAGGGGGACACAATAGAGGCCACTGAAGCTTTCTTT. It yields the protein CASSQGDTIEATEAFF.

This clonotype was seen many times. J is TRBJ1-6 and V is TRBV6-2 or TRBV6-3, with D maybe TRBD1 (5 bases). The germline V gene encodes CDR1 MNHEY and CDR2 SVGEGT. The germline V and J ends were trimmed by 6 bases and 9 bases, with 15 bases remaining between them. CDR3 length equals 14 residues. CDR3 region: CASRPGGTGSPLHF. CDR3 nucleotides: TGTGCCAGCAGACCCGGGGGAACGGGTTCACCCCTCCACTTT.